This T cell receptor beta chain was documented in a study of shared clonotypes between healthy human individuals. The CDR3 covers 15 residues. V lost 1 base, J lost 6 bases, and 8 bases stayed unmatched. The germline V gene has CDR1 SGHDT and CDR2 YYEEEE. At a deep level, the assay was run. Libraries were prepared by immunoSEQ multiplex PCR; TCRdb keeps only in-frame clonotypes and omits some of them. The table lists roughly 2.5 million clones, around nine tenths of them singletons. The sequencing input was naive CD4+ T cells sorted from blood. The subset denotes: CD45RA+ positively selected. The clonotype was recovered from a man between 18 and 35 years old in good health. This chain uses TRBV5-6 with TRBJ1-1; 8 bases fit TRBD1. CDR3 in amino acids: CASSLIDLTGAEAFF. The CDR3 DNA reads TGTGCCAGCAGCTTGATCGACTTGACAGGGGCTGAAGCTTTCTTT.